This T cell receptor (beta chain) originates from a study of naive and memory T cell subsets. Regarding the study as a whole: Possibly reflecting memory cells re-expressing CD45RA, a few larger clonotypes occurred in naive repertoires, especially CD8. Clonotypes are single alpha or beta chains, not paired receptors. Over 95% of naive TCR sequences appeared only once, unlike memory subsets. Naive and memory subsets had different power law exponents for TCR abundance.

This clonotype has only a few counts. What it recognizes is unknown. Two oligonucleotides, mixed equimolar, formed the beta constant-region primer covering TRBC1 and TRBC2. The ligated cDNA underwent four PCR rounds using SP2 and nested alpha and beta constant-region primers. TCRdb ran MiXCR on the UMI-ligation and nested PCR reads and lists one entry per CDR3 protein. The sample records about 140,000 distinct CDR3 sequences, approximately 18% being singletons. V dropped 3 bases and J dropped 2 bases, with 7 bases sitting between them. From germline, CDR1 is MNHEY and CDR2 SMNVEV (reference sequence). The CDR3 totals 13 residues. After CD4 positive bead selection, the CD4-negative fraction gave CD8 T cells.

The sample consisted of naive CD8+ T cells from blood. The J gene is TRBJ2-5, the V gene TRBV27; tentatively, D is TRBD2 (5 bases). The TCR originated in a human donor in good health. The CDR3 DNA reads TGTGCCAGCAGTTTTAGAGGGCAAGAGACCCAGTACTTC. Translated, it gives CASSFRGQETQYF.